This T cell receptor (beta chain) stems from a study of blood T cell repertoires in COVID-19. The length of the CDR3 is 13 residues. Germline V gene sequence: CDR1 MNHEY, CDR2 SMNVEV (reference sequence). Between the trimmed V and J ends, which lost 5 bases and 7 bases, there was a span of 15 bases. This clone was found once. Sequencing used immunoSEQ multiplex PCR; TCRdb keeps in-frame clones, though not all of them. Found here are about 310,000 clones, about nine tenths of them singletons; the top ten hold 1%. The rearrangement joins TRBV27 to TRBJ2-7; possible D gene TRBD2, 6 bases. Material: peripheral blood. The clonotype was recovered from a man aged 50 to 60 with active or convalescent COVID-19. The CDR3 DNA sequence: TGTGCCAGCAGTCCCCGTTATGGGGGGGAGCAGTACTTC. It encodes CASSPRYGGEQYF.